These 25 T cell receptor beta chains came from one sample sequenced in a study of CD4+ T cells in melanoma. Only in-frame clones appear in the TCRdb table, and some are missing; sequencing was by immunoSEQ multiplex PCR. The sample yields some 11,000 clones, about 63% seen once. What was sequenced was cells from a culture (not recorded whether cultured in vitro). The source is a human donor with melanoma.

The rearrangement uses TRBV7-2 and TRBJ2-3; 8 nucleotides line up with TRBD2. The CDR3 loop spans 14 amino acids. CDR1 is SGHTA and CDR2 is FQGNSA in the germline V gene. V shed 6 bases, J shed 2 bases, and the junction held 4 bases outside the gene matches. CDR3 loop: CASSPAGVTDTQYF. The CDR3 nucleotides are TGTGCCAGCAGTCCAGCGGGGGTCACAGATACGCAGTATTTT.

The CDR3 DNA is TGTGCCAGCAGCCAAGAAAGAGGGAGTGGGGATGAAAAACTGTTTTTT. Translated: CASSQERGSGDEKLFF. J is TRBJ1-4 and V is TRBV11-2; D gene uncertain. Between the trimmed V and J ends, which lost 5 bases and 6 bases, there was a span of 19 bases. The CDR3 covers 16 residues. Germline CDR1 SGHAT, CDR2 FQNNGV.

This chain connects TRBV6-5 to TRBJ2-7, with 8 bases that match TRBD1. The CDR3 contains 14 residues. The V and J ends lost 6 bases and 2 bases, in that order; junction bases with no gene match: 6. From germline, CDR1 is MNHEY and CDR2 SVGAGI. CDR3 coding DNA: TGTGCCAGCAGAATCGGACAGGGCGCCTACGAGCAGTACTTC. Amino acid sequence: CASRIGQGAYEQYF.

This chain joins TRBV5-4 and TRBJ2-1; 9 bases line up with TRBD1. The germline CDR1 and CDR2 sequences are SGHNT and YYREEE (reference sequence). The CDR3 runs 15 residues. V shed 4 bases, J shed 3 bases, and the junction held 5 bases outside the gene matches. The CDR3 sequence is CASSPGTGFYNEQFF. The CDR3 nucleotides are TGTGCCAGCAGCCCCGGGACAGGGTTCTACAATGAGCAGTTCTTC.

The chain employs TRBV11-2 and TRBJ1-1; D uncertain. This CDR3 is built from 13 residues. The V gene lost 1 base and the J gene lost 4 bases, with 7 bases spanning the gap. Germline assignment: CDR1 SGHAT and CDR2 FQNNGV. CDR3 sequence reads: CASSLGRGTEAFF. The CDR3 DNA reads TGTGCCAGCAGCTTAGGACGTGGCACTGAAGCTTTCTTT. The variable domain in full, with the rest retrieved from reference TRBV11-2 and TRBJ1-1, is EAGVAQSPRYKIIEKRQSVAFWCNPISGHATLYWYQQILGQGPKLLIQFQNNGVVDDSQLPKDRFSAERLKGVDSTLKIQPAKLEDSAVYLCASSLGRGTEAFFGQGTRLTVV.

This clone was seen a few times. CDR3 bases: TGTGCCAGCTCACCAAATACAGGGCGGGAGCAGTACTTC. The encoded protein is CASSPNTGREQYF. The genes are TRBV18 and TRBJ2-7; weak D call: TRBD1 (6 bases). V was shortened by 2 bases and J by 7 bases, with 12 bases between the two germline ends. This CDR3 has 13 residues. CDR1 and CDR2 from the germline V gene are KGHSH and LQKENI.

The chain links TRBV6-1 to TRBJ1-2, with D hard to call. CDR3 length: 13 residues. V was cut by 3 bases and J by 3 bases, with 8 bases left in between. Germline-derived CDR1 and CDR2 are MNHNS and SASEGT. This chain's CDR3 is CASSDTGDYGYTF. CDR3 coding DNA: TGTGCCAGCAGTGATACGGGTGACTATGGCTACACCTTC.

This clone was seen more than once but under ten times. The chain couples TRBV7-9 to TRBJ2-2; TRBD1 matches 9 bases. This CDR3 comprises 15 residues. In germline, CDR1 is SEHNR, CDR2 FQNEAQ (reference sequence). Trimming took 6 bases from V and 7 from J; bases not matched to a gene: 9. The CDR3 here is CASSSGTGWFGELFF. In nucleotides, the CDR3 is TGTGCCAGCAGTTCCGGGACAGGGTGGTTCGGGGAGCTGTTTTTT. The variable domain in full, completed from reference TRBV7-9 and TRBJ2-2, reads DTGVSQNPRHKITKRGQNVTFRCDPISEHNRLYWYRQTLGQGPEFLTYFQNEAQLEKSRLLSDRFSAERPKGSFSTLEIQRTEQGDSAMYLCASSSGTGWFGELFFGEGSRLTVL.

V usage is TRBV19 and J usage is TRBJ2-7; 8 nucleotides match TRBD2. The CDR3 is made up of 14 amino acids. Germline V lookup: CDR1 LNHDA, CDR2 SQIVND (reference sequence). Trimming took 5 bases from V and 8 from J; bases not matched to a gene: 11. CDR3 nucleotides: TGTGCCAGTAGTCCCAGCGGGGGAACCCTCAAGCAGTACTTC. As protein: CASSPSGGTLKQYF.

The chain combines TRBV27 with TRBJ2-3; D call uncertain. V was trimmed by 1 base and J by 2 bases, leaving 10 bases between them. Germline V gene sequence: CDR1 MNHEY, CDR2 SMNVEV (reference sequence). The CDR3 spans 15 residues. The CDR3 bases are TGTGCCAGCAGTTTATTAGGCAGCTCCACAGATACGCAGTATTTT. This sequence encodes CASSLLGSSTDTQYF.

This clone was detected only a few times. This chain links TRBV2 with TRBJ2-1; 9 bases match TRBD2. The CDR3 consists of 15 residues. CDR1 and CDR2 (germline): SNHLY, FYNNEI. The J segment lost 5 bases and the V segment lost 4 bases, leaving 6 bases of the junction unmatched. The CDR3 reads CASSGKRGVDNEQFF. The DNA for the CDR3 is TGTGCCAGCAGTGGGAAGCGGGGGGTGGACAATGAGCAGTTCTTC.

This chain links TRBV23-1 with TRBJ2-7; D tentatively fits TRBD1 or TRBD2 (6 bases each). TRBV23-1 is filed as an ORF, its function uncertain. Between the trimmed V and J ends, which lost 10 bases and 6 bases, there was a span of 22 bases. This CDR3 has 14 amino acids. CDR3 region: CATERGDSRGEQYF. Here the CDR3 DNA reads TGCGCCACCGAAAGGGGGGACTCCCGGGGCGAGCAGTACTTC.

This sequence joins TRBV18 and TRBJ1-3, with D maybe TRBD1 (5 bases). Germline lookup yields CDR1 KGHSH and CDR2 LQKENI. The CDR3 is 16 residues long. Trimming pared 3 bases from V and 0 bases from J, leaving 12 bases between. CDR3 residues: CASSPGLSSSGNTIYF. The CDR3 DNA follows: TGTGCCAGCTCACCGGGACTCTCGAGCTCTGGAAACACCATATATTTT.

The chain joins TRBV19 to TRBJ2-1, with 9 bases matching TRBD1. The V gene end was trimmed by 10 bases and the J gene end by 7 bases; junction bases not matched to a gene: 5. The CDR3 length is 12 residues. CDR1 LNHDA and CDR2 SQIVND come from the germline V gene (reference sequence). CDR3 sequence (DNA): TGTGCCACTATAGACAGGGGGAATGAGCAGTTCTTC. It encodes CATIDRGNEQFF.

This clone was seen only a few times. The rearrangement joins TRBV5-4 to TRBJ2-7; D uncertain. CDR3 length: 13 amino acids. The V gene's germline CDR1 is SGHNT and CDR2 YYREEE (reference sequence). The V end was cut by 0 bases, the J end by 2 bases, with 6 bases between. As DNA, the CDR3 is TGTGCCAGCAGCTTGGGGGTCGCCTACGAGCAGTACTTC. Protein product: CASSLGVAYEQYF.

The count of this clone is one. CDR3 nucleotide sequence: TGCGCCAGCAGCACAAGGACAGGATACACCGGGGAGCTGTTTTTT. This gives the protein CASSTRTGYTGELFF. V gene TRBV5-1 combines with J gene TRBJ2-2; the match to TRBD1 covers 7 bases. V lost 4 bases, J lost 3 bases, and 6 bases stayed unmatched. Per the germline V gene, CDR1 is SGHRS and CDR2 is YFSETQ. The CDR3 has 15 amino acids.

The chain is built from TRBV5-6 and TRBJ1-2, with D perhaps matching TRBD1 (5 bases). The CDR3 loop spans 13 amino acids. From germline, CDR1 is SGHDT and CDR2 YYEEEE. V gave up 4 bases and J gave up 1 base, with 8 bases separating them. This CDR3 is CASSPDSNYGYTF. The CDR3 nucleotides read TGTGCCAGCAGCCCCGACAGTAACTATGGCTACACCTTC.

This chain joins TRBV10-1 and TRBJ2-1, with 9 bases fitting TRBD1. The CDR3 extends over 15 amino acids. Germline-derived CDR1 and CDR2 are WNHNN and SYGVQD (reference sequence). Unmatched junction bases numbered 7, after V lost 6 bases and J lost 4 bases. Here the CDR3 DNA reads TGCGCCAGCAGCCATGGACAGGGGCTATACAATGAGCAGTTCTTC. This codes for CASSHGQGLYNEQFF.

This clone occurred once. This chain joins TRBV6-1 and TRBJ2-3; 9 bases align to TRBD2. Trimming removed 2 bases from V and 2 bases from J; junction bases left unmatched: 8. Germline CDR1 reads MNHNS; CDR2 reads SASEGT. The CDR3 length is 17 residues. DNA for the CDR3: TGTGCCAGCAGTGAACGGTTTCTAGCGGGGACCACAGATACGCAGTATTTT. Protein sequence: CASSERFLAGTTDTQYF.

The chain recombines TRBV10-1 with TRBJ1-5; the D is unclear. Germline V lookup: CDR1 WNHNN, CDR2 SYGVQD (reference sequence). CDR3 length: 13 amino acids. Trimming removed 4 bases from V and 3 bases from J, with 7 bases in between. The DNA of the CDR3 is TGCGCCAGCAGTGCAGATTTCAATCAGCCCCAGCATTTT. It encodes CASSADFNQPQHF.

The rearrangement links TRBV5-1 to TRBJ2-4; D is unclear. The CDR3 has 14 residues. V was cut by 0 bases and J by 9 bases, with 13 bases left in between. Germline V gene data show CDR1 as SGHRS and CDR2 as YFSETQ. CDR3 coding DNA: TGCGCCAGCAGCTTGGAGGCCGGTCCGGGCATTCAGTACTTC. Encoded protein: CASSLEAGPGIQYF.

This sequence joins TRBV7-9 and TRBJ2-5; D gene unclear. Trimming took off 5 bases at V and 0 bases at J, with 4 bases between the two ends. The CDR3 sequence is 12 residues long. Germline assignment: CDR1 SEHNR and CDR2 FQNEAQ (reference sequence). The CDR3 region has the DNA TGTGCCAGCAGCCTAGACCAAGAGACCCAGTACTTC. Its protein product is CASSLDQETQYF.

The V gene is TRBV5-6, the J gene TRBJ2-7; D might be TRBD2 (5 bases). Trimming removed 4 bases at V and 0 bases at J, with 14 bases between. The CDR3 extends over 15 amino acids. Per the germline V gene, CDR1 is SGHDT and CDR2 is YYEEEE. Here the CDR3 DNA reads TGTGCCAGCAGCCGCCGGGGATACAGCTCCTACGAGCAGTACTTC. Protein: CASSRRGYSSYEQYF.

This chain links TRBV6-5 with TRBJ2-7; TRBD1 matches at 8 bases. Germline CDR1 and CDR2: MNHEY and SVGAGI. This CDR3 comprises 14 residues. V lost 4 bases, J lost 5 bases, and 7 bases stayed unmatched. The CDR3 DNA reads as TGTGCCAGCAGTTCAAGGGACAGGATAAACGAGCAGTACTTC. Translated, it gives CASSSRDRINEQYF.

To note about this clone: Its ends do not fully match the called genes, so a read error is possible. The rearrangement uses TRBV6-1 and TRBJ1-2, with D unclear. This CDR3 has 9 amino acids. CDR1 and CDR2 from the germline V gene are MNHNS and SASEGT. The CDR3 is CASSDGYTF. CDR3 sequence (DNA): TGTGCCAGCAGTGATGGGTACACCTTC.